The rows below give T cell receptor beta chains drawn from one sample of a study of T cells after yellow fever vaccination. TCRdb reprocessed the 5' RACE reads via MiXCR and lists one record per CDR3 protein. In the table there are over 250,000 distinct CDR3 sequences, over 4% of which are singletons. Sample: PBMCs, taken 5 days after the yellow fever booster vaccination. The receptors were gathered from a man between 18 and 35 years old who received the YFV17D yellow fever vaccine. The CDR3 runs from the conserved cysteine through the conserved F or W. A D gene is named only where the DNA matches it firmly. Rows give clone size only sometimes, using once, few, many, or a class for an expanded clone.

d_call: TRBD2; v_call: TRBV7-2; clone_size: few; j_call: TRBJ2-3; cdr3_aa: CASRGLTGGPYTQYF; cdr3_nt: TGTGCCAGCAGGGGTCTGACGGGGGGGCCCTATACGCAGTATTTT
d_call: NA; v_call: TRBV20-1; clone_size: few; j_call: TRBJ1-5; cdr3_aa: CSAFRDGGPSNQPQHF; cdr3_nt: TGCAGTGCCTTCAGGGACGGGGGACCTAGCAATCAGCCCCAGCATTTT
d_call: NA; v_call: TRBV29-1; clone_size: many; j_call: TRBJ1-2; cdr3_aa: CSVRRIAGSYGYTF; cdr3_nt: TGCAGCGTCCGACGAATTGCAGGGTCCTATGGCTACACCTTC
d_call: NA; v_call: TRBV5-1; clone_size: many; j_call: TRBJ2-5; cdr3_aa: CASSLVLETQYF; cdr3_nt: TGCGCCAGCAGCTTGGTCCTAGAGACCCAGTACTTC
d_call: NA; v_call: TRBV29-1; clone_size: many; j_call: TRBJ2-1; cdr3_aa: CSDLAVSYNEQFF; cdr3_nt: TGCAGTGATTTGGCGGTTTCCTACAATGAGCAGTTCTTC
d_call: NA; v_call: TRBV28; clone_size: NA; j_call: TRBJ2-5; cdr3_aa: CASSSPLGRIHQETQYF; cdr3_nt: TGTGCCAGCAGTTCTCCCCTCGGTAGGATACACCAAGAGACCCAGTACTTC
d_call: TRBD2; v_call: TRBV7-8; clone_size: few; j_call: TRBJ2-3; cdr3_aa: CASSPRWSGGEDTQYF; cdr3_nt: TGTGCCAGCAGCCCCCGTTGGAGCGGGGGTGAAGATACGCAGTATTTT
d_call: TRBD1; v_call: TRBV4-2; clone_size: many; j_call: TRBJ2-2; cdr3_aa: CASSQEGQGANTGELFF; cdr3_nt: TGTGCCAGCAGCCAAGAGGGACAGGGGGCGAACACCGGGGAGCTGTTTTTT
d_call: TRBD1; v_call: TRBV19; clone_size: few; j_call: TRBJ2-1; cdr3_aa: CASLDRDRTDNEQFF; cdr3_nt: TGTGCCAGTTTAGACCGGGACAGGACCGACAATGAGCAGTTCTTC
d_call: TRBD1; v_call: TRBV3-1; clone_size: few; j_call: TRBJ1-4; cdr3_aa: CASSQEGQYEKLFF; cdr3_nt: TGTGCCAGCAGCCAAGAGGGACAGTACGAAAAACTGTTTTTT
d_call: TRBD1; v_call: TRBV7-2; clone_size: NA; j_call: TRBJ2-2; cdr3_aa: CASSLAIGTGTNTGELFF; cdr3_nt: TGTGCCAGCAGCTTAGCAATTGGGACAGGAACCAACACCGGGGAGCTGTTTTTT
d_call: NA; v_call: TRBV19; clone_size: NA; j_call: TRBJ1-1; cdr3_aa: CASSIAGMDTEAFF; cdr3_nt: TGTGCCAGTAGTATCGCAGGTATGGACACTGAAGCTTTCTTT
d_call: NA; v_call: TRBV3-1; clone_size: NA; j_call: TRBJ1-6; cdr3_aa: CASSPLGASPLHF; cdr3_nt: TGTGCCAGCAGCCCCCTGGGAGCGTCACCCCTCCACTTT
d_call: NA; v_call: TRBV6-5; clone_size: many; j_call: TRBJ2-7; cdr3_aa: CASSYNGQEYEQYF; cdr3_nt: TGTGCCAGCAGTTACAACGGGCAGGAATACGAGCAGTACTTC
d_call: NA; v_call: TRBV20-1; clone_size: NA; j_call: TRBJ1-2; cdr3_aa: CSARDGAGGYTF; cdr3_nt: TGCAGTGCTAGAGACGGAGCGGGTGGCTACACCTTC
d_call: TRBD2; v_call: TRBV19; clone_size: NA; j_call: TRBJ2-3; cdr3_aa: CATRPTSAGSDTQYF; cdr3_nt: TGTGCCACGCGGCCGACTAGCGCTGGTTCAGATACGCAGTATTTT
d_call: NA; v_call: TRBV10-3; clone_size: few; j_call: TRBJ1-5; cdr3_aa: CAITRDVNQPQHF; cdr3_nt: TGTGCCATCACAAGGGACGTCAATCAGCCCCAGCATTTT
d_call: NA; v_call: TRBV7-2; clone_size: few; j_call: TRBJ1-5; cdr3_aa: CASSLSQGNQPQHF; cdr3_nt: TGTGCCAGCAGCTTATCGCAGGGTAATCAGCCCCAGCATTTT
d_call: NA; v_call: TRBV4-2; clone_size: few; j_call: TRBJ2-5; cdr3_aa: CASSQVGAGETQYF; cdr3_nt: TGTGCCAGCAGCCAAGTTGGGGCGGGGGAGACCCAGTACTTC
d_call: NA; v_call: TRBV19; clone_size: few; j_call: TRBJ1-6; cdr3_aa: CAKGNLVISPLHF; cdr3_nt: TGTGCCAAGGGTAATCTTGTAATTTCACCCCTCCACTTT